The 13 T cell receptor beta chains presented below share a single source sample, sequenced in a study of T-cell memory formation after mild COVID-19. TCRdb recomputed calls from the 5' RACE reads with MiXCR, one row per CDR3 protein. This sample carries 530,000 or so distinct CDR3 sequences, around 16% of them seen once, and the ten largest clones take about 8.1%. Sequences were obtained from PBMCs or a T cell subset sorted from them (not recorded which). Receptors originate from an adult woman who had mild COVID-19 (a few samples of this study predate the infection). Cell type and time point are not known.

The table lists this clonotype with many counts. V usage is TRBV7-2 and J usage is TRBJ2-6; 7 nucleotides align to TRBD1. V dropped 5 bases and J dropped 2; count of bases not matched to a gene: 3. CDR3 length equals 15 residues. Per germline, CDR1 SGHTA and CDR2 FQGNSA. The CDR3 coding sequence is TGTGCCAGCAGCAACACAGGGGCTGGGGCCAACGTCCTGACTTTC. Translating gives CASSNTGAGANVLTF.

V gene TRBV7-3 combines with J gene TRBJ1-2, with 11 bases identical to TRBD1. CDR3 length: 15 amino acids. With V trimmed by 5 bases and J by 4 bases, 6 bases remained unmatched. CDR1 and CDR2 (germline): SGHTA, FQGTGA. The CDR3 DNA follows: TGTGCCAGCAGCCCGGGGGACAGGGGGGGCTATGGCTACACCTTC. The encoded protein is CASSPGDRGGYGYTF.

The rearrangement joins TRBV4-3 to TRBJ2-3; 12 nucleotides agree with TRBD2. CDR1 and CDR2 from the germline V gene are LGHNA and YSLEER. V was clipped by 4 bases and J by 5 bases; unmatched bases: 10. This CDR3 contains 17 residues. The CDR3 loop is CASSPGALAGGRDTQYF. The CDR3 coding sequence is TGCGCCAGCAGCCCCGGGGCTCTAGCGGGAGGGAGAGATACGCAGTATTTT.

The V gene is TRBV7-9, the J gene TRBJ1-1; weak D call: TRBD1 (5 bases). This CDR3 spans 14 amino acids. Germline CDR1 reads SEHNR; CDR2 reads FQNEAQ (reference sequence). V gave up 5 bases and J gave up 2 bases, with 12 bases separating them. The CDR3 here is CASSAMTANTEAFF. The CDR3 DNA is TGTGCCAGCAGCGCGATGACAGCTAACACTGAAGCTTTCTTT.

The chain recombines TRBV12-3 or TRBV12-4 with TRBJ1-6, with no clear D. This CDR3 is 14 amino acids long. With 6 bases removed from V and 7 bases from J, the gap between germline ends came to 13 bases. The CDR3 bases are TGTGCCAGCAGCCTGGGGTCCGGGAATTCACCCCTCCACTTT. This gives the protein CASSLGSGNSPLHF.

This sequence joins TRBV25-1 and TRBJ2-2, with D possibly being TRBD1 or TRBD2 (5 bases each). This CDR3 has 16 amino acids. CDR1 is MGHDK, CDR2 SYGVNS, per germline. Trimming cost V 3 bases and J 4 bases, with 15 bases left between them. The CDR3 DNA is TGTGCCAGCAGTGAGGGTGACGGGGCGATCACCGGGGAGCTGTTTTTT. Its translation is CASSEGDGAITGELFF.

This clonotype was found a few times. The rearrangement joins TRBV4-3 to TRBJ1-5; 9 bases line up with TRBD1. The trim removed 3 bases at V and 5 bases at J, leaving 5 bases unmatched. CDR1 and CDR2 (germline): LGHNA, YSLEER. The CDR3 runs to 15 residues. The CDR3 protein is CASSHDRQGDQPQHF. The DNA of the CDR3 is TGCGCCAGCAGCCACGACCGACAGGGGGATCAGCCCCAGCATTTT.

The genes are TRBV2 and TRBJ1-1; D not certain. V shed 4 bases and J shed 1 base, with 10 bases lying between them. The CDR3 contains 14 residues. Germline assignment: CDR1 SNHLY and CDR2 FYNNEI. CDR3 region: CASSVERRNTEAFF. CDR3 DNA: TGTGCCAGCAGTGTAGAACGAAGGAACACTGAAGCTTTCTTT.

The table lists this clonotype with a few counts. The V call is TRBV25-1, the J call TRBJ2-2, with 8 positions matching TRBD1. The CDR3 spans 16 residues. The germline V gene encodes CDR1 MGHDK and CDR2 SYGVNS. Trimming removed 4 bases from V and 5 bases from J; junction bases left unmatched: 9. The CDR3 sequence: CASSAIDRGRTGELFF. The CDR3, as DNA: TGTGCCAGCAGTGCCATCGACAGGGGAAGGACCGGGGAGCTGTTTTTT.

The rearrangement joins TRBV7-9 to TRBJ1-1; no definite D call. This CDR3 comprises 15 residues. Germline V gene sequence: CDR1 SEHNR, CDR2 FQNEAQ (reference sequence). V dropped 5 bases and J dropped 0 bases, with 13 bases sitting between them. CDR3 sequence reads: CASSPERSMNTEAFF. The DNA for the CDR3 is TGTGCCAGCAGCCCCGAAAGAAGTATGAACACTGAAGCTTTCTTT.

The chain employs TRBV13 and TRBJ2-1; the match to TRBD1 covers 9 bases. CDR3 length: 14 residues. Trimming took 4 bases from V and 7 from J; bases not matched to a gene: 5. The V gene's germline CDR1 is PRHDT and CDR2 FYEKMQ (reference sequence). The CDR3 sequence is CASSYRDRVNEQFF. The CDR3 bases are TGTGCCAGCAGCTACCGGGACAGGGTGAATGAGCAGTTCTTC.

This chain connects TRBV20-1 to TRBJ1-5; D call uncertain. Germline assignment: CDR1 DFQATT and CDR2 SNEGSKA (reference sequence). CDR3 length equals 14 residues. Trimming cost V 6 bases and J 2 bases, with 14 bases left between them. In DNA form, the CDR3 reads TGCAGTGCCGCCCGAAGTTCGGGCAATCAGCCCCAGCATTTT. Translating it yields CSAARSSGNQPQHF.

This clonotype was counted between two and nine times. CDR3 nucleotide sequence: TGTGCCAGCAGCTCGGATGGGACAGGGTCTGGCTATGGCTACACCTTC. It specifies CASSSDGTGSGYGYTF. V gene TRBV5-5 combines with J gene TRBJ1-2, with 9 positions matching TRBD1. This CDR3 has 16 residues. V shed 3 bases, J shed 4 bases, and the junction held 10 bases outside the gene matches. CDR1 and CDR2 from the germline V gene are SGHKS and YYEKEE (reference sequence).